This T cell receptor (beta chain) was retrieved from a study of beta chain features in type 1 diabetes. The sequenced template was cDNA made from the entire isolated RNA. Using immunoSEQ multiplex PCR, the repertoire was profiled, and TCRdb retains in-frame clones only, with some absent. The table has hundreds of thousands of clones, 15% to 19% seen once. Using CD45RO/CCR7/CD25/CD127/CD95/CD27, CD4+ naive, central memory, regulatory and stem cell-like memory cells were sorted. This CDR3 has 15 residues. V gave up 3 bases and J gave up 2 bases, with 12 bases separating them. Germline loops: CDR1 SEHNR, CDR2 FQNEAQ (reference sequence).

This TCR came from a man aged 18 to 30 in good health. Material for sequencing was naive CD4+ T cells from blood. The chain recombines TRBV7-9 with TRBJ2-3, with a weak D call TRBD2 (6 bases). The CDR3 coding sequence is TGTGCCAGCAGCTTTCTTGGCGGGATCACAGATACGCAGTATTTT. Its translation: CASSFLGGITDTQYF.